This is a list of T cell receptor beta chains from one sample in a study of naive and memory T cell subsets. TCRdb re-analysed the UMI-ligation and nested PCR reads in MiXCR, keeping a single row per CDR3 protein. The sample has around 93,000 distinct CDR3 sequences, approximately 11% seen once. Sequenced sample: naive CD4+ T cells from blood. These receptors originate from a human donor in good health. Each CDR3 is given with its conserved first and last residue. D genes are given only for firm matches. A clone size is listed for some rows: how often the clone was seen (once, few, many), or a class if it is expanded.

clone size	D gene	V gene	J gene	CDR3 protein	CDR3 DNA
many	TRBD2	TRBV29-1	TRBJ2-7	CSVDSAGPSGSYEQYF	TGCAGCGTTGACTCCGCGGGGCCTAGCGGGAGCTACGAGCAGTACTTC
many	TRBD1	TRBV15	TRBJ1-1	CATSGRDRRNTEAFF	TGTGCCACCAGCGGCCGGGACAGGAGAAACACTGAAGCTTTCTTT
many	NA	TRBV5-1	TRBJ1-1	CASSLGQAAEAFF	TGCGCCAGCAGCTTGGGACAGGCCGCGGAAGCTTTCTTT
NA	NA	TRBV18	TRBJ1-2	CASSPPSQVNWGYTF	TGTGCCAGCTCACCACCGTCTCAGGTCAACTGGGGCTACACCTTC
few	TRBD1	TRBV5-6	TRBJ1-2	CASSLAGTVGGYTF	TGTGCCAGCAGCTTGGCCGGGACAGTAGGGGGCTACACCTTC
NA	NA	TRBV6-1	TRBJ1-3	CASSRGNTIYF	TGTGCCAGCAGTCGTGGAAACACCATATATTTT
few	NA	TRBV6-6	TRBJ1-2	CASRGGDRTNYGYTF	TGTGCCAGCAGAGGAGGGGACCGAACTAACTATGGCTACACCTTC
NA	NA	TRBV14	TRBJ2-7	CASSQVGGSGEQYF	TGTGCCAGCAGCCAAGTCGGGGGATCGGGAGAGCAGTACTTC
few	NA	TRBV7-8	TRBJ2-1	CASSLEKSNEQFF	TGTGCCAGCAGCTTAGAGAAGAGCAATGAGCAGTTCTTC
NA	NA	TRBV12-3/TRBV12-4	TRBJ1-6	CASSDGQGNSPLHF	TGTGCCAGCAGTGATGGGCAGGGTAATTCACCCCTCCACTTT
few	NA	TRBV6-2/TRBV6-3	TRBJ2-6	CASSQRRASLGANVLTF	TGTGCCAGCAGTCAAAGAAGGGCTTCGTTAGGGGCCAACGTCCTGACTTTC
few	NA	TRBV7-2	TRBJ1-1	CASSPHGVRGTEAFF	TGTGCCAGCAGCCCGCACGGGGTACGGGGCACTGAAGCTTTCTTT
NA	NA	TRBV29-1	TRBJ1-1	CSVAWSGLPEAFF	TGCAGCGTTGCATGGTCGGGCCTACCTGAAGCTTTCTTT
few	TRBD2	TRBV25-1	TRBJ2-7	CASSSSGGRPYF	TGTGCCAGCAGCAGTTCGGGGGGGAGACCGTACTTC
NA	NA	TRBV24-1	TRBJ1-1	CATRKRPDTEAFF	TGTGCCACCAGAAAACGGCCCGACACTGAAGCTTTCTTT
NA	NA	TRBV3-1	TRBJ1-2	CASSQEDGLRGYTF	TGTGCCAGCAGCCAAGAAGACGGACTTCGAGGCTACACCTTC
NA	TRBD2	TRBV12-3/TRBV12-4	TRBJ2-3	CASSPGGSADTQYF	TGTGCCAGCAGTCCGGGAGGGAGCGCAGATACGCAGTATTTT
few	TRBD1	TRBV2	TRBJ2-7	CASSSYRGREEQYF	TGTGCCAGTTCGTCGTACAGGGGGCGAGAAGAGCAGTACTTC
many	NA	TRBV7-6	TRBJ2-2	CASSLGAAGNTGELFF	TGTGCCAGCAGCTTGGGGGCGGCAGGAAACACCGGGGAGCTGTTTTTT
few	NA	TRBV6-2/TRBV6-3	TRBJ1-5	CASSYSGTVSNQPQHF	TGTGCCAGCAGTTACTCTGGGACCGTCAGCAATCAGCCCCAGCATTTT
NA	TRBD2	TRBV6-6	TRBJ2-3	CASSRFTRASGTRGDTQYF	TGTGCCAGCAGTCGGTTTACCCGGGCTAGCGGGACGAGGGGAGATACGCAGTATTTT
NA	TRBD2	TRBV28	TRBJ2-7	CASSPGALAGAWEQYF	TGTGCCAGCAGCCCCGGGGCACTAGCGGGGGCCTGGGAGCAGTACTTC
NA	NA	TRBV24-1	TRBJ1-1	CATSDSTELNTEAFF	TGTGCCACCAGTGATTCTACAGAGCTGAACACTGAAGCTTTCTTT
few	NA	TRBV6-1	TRBJ2-6	CASVDASGANVLTF	TGTGCCAGCGTGGATGCCTCTGGGGCCAACGTCCTGACTTTC
NA	NA	TRBV18	TRBJ2-1	CASSPPVLTNEQFF	TGTGCCAGCTCACCACCAGTTCTGACCAATGAGCAGTTCTTC
NA	TRBD1	TRBV24-1	TRBJ2-3	CATSDSSRDSLTDTQYF	TGTGCCACCAGTGATTCCAGCCGGGACAGCCTCACAGATACGCAGTATTTT
NA	TRBD1	TRBV11-1	TRBJ1-1	CASSLVGGTGGFTEAFF	TGTGCCAGCAGCTTAGTCGGTGGGACAGGGGGGTTCACTGAAGCTTTCTTT
many	TRBD2	TRBV19	TRBJ2-7	CASRVTSGNEQYF	TGTGCCAGTAGAGTTACTAGCGGTAACGAGCAGTACTTC
NA	NA	TRBV6-1	TRBJ1-1	CASRELGNPGTEAFF	TGTGCCAGCAGGGAACTAGGGAATCCGGGCACTGAAGCTTTCTTT
NA	TRBD1	TRBV20-1	TRBJ1-3	CSAPDRAGNTIYF	TGCAGTGCTCCGGACAGGGCGGGAAACACCATATATTTT
NA	NA	TRBV7-2	TRBJ2-7	CASSLGSTLSYEQYF	TGTGCCAGCAGCCTAGGGAGCACCCTCTCCTACGAGCAGTACTTC
many	NA	TRBV7-2	TRBJ1-1	CASSLVGVNTEAFF	TGTGCCAGCAGCTTAGTAGGAGTGAACACTGAAGCTTTCTTT
many	NA	TRBV29-1	TRBJ1-5	CSVARDSNQPQHF	TGCAGCGTGGCCCGGGACAGCAATCAGCCCCAGCATTTT
NA	TRBD2	TRBV30	TRBJ2-3	CAFGTSGRALGDTQYF	TGTGCCTTCGGGACTAGCGGGAGGGCCTTAGGAGATACGCAGTATTTT
NA	NA	TRBV19	TRBJ1-1	CASSIEGRNTEAFF	TGTGCCAGTAGTATTGAAGGGCGGAACACTGAAGCTTTCTTT
NA	NA	TRBV18	TRBJ2-3	CASSPPSSQDTQYF	TGTGCCAGCTCACCCCCGTCTTCGCAAGATACGCAGTATTTT
NA	TRBD1	TRBV19	TRBJ1-5	CASSSGGLGNQPQHF	TGTGCCAGTAGTTCAGGGGGCCTGGGCAATCAGCCCCAGCATTTT
NA	TRBD1	TRBV19	TRBJ2-2	CASSDRGRRTGELFF	TGTGCCAGTAGCGACAGGGGGCGAAGAACCGGGGAGCTGTTTTTT
NA	TRBD1	TRBV6-2/TRBV6-3	TRBJ2-7	CASSYKGTGRQYSYEQYF	TGTGCCAGCAGTTACAAGGGGACAGGACGACAATACTCCTACGAGCAGTACTTC
NA	TRBD2	TRBV11-2	TRBJ2-5	CASSSTSGGGETQYF	TGTGCCAGCAGCTCAACTAGCGGGGGGGGAGAGACCCAGTACTTC
NA	NA	TRBV29-1	TRBJ2-5	CSVEKNRDAKETQYF	TGCAGCGTTGAAAAAAACCGGGACGCAAAAGAGACCCAGTACTTC
NA	NA	TRBV12-3/TRBV12-4	TRBJ1-5	CASSLASGGRGRRQPQHF	TGTGCCAGCAGTTTAGCGTCGGGGGGCAGGGGACGGCGTCAGCCCCAGCATTTT
NA	NA	TRBV5-1	TRBJ1-1	CASSSRAGRNTEAFF	TGCGCCAGCAGCTCCCGGGCAGGGAGGAACACTGAAGCTTTCTTT
many	NA	TRBV5-4	TRBJ2-1	CASSYGGHSYNEQFF	TGTGCCAGCAGCTACGGCGGGCACTCCTACAATGAGCAGTTCTTC
NA	NA	TRBV5-6	TRBJ1-1	CASSLVGAPNTEAFF	TGTGCCAGCAGCTTGGTTGGGGCCCCGAACACTGAAGCTTTCTTT
NA	TRBD2	TRBV5-4	TRBJ2-1	CASSWGLANPSEQFF	TGTGCCAGCAGCTGGGGACTAGCGAATCCATCCGAGCAGTTCTTC
NA	NA	TRBV20-1	TRBJ1-1	CSARDVKQPPKNTEAFF	TGCAGTGCTAGAGATGTCAAACAGCCTCCCAAGAACACTGAAGCTTTCTTT
many	NA	TRBV4-2	TRBJ2-5	CASSQVEETQYF	TGTGCCAGCAGCCAAGTAGAGGAGACCCAGTACTTC
NA	TRBD1	TRBV4-3	TRBJ2-7	CASSQGTGISEQYF	TGCGCCAGCAGCCAAGGGACAGGGATATCCGAGCAGTACTTC
few	TRBD1	TRBV28	TRBJ2-7	CASSLYGQGFAEQYF	TGTGCCAGCAGTTTATACGGACAGGGATTCGCCGAGCAGTACTTC